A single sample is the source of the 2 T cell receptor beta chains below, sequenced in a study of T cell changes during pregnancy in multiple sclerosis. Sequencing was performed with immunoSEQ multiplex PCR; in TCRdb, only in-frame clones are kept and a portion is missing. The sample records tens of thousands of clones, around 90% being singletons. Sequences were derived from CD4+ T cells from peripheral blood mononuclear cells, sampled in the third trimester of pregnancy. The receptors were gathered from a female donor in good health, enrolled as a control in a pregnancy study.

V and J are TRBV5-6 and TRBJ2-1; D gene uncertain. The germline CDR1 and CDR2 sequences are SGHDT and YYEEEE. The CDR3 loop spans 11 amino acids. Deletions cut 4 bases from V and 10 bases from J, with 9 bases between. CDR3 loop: CASSTRWEQFF. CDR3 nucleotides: TGTGCCAGCAGCACGCGGTGGGAGCAGTTCTTC.

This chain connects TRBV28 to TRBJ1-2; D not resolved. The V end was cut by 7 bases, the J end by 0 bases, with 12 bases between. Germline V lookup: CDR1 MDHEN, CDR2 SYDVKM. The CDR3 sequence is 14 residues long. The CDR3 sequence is CASTLGGSNYGYTF. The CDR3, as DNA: TGTGCCAGCACCTTAGGCGGTTCTAACTATGGCTACACCTTC.